The TCR beta chain described here comes from a study of T cell repertoires in ileal Crohn's disease. Across the study: About half of patients got postoperative therapy: ten or so thiopurines, over 15 anti-TNF.

Overall study findings and caveats: Mucosal expansions were suggested to be mainly CD8 T cells. Active smokers at surgery had more clonal expansions than non-smokers.

Assay used: immunoSEQ multiplex PCR; TCRdb lists only in-frame clones, some missing. This sample carries about 13,000 clones, around 69% of them seen once, and the ten largest clones take around 8.7%. The CDR3 extends over 16 amino acids. Trimming cost V 0 bases and J 0 bases, with 12 bases left between them. The germline V gene has CDR1 MGHRA and CDR2 YSYEKL. Time point reported: neoterminal ileum biopsy at postoperative endoscopy, about 6 months after surgery. Points on this clone: Its antigen is undetermined.

This chain uses TRBV4-1 with TRBJ2-7, with D maybe TRBD1 (6 bases). This TCR derives from an adult with Crohn's disease. The sequencing input was ileal tissue. Here the CDR3 DNA reads TGCGCCAGCAGCCAAGATACAGGGATGAGCTCCTACGAGCAGTACTTC. It specifies CASSQDTGMSSYEQYF.